What follows is one TCR beta chain and its context. Antigen: not known. The germline V and J ends were trimmed by 7 bases and 8 bases, with 21 bases remaining between them. Per the germline V gene, CDR1 is SQVTM and CDR2 is ANQGSEA. The CDR3 sequence is 15 residues long. This entry comes from a study of T cells after yellow fever vaccination. Across the whole study: SMART-Seq v4 Ultra Low Input prepared the low-cell-number fractions. General study results and limits: Peak timing came faster in the weaker secondary response, day 5 versus 15. Repertoires sorted by FACS could include abundant clonotypes that are contaminants from the bulk population.

By 5'RACE template switching, TCR cDNA was produced, with a universal primer site and UMIs added in the process. TCRdb independently ran MiXCR on the 5' RACE reads; one entry per CDR3 protein. This table has 250,000 to 350,000 distinct CDR3 sequences, about 4.5% appearing once. J is TRBJ1-6 and V is TRBV29-1, with D perhaps TRBD1 (6 bases). This sequence was found in a man aged 18 to 30 who received the YFV17D yellow fever vaccine. The sequencing used PBMCs, collected 15 days after the yellow fever booster vaccination. CDR3 nucleotides: TGCAGCGCTGCGACACGGCAGGGGAAGGATTCACCCCTCCACTTT. Translated, it gives CSAATRQGKDSPLHF.